Each of the 21 T cell receptor beta chains below was sequenced from the same sample in a study of T cell changes during pregnancy in multiple sclerosis. The repertoire was sequenced with immunoSEQ multiplex PCR; TCRdb's copy has only in-frame clones and lacks some. This sample carries tens of thousands of clones, about 90% of them seen once, and the ten largest clones take approximately 0.5%. Sequencing was performed on CD4+ T cells from peripheral blood mononuclear cells, taken in the second trimester of pregnancy. Every receptor here comes from a female donor with multiple sclerosis, enrolled in a pregnancy study.

The chain uses TRBV6-1 and TRBJ1-5; D might be TRBD1 (5 bases). This CDR3 has 14 residues. CDR1 MNHNS and CDR2 SASEGT come from the germline V gene. Trimming removed 6 bases from V and 1 base from J, with 10 bases in between. The CDR3 DNA is TGTGCCAGCAGAAACAGGACCAGCAATCAGCCCCAGCATTTT. It is translated as CASRNRTSNQPQHF.

The J gene is TRBJ2-3, the V gene TRBV5-8; D call uncertain. The CDR3 spans 14 residues. Trimming stripped 0 bases from V and 4 bases from J, with 9 bases between. CDR1 is SGHTS, CDR2 YDEGEE, per germline. CDR3 DNA: TGTGCCAGCAGCTTGGGTGGCCCTCCAGATACGCAGTATTTT. This sequence encodes CASSLGGPPDTQYF.

The CDR3 loop reads CATQRDYEQYF. CDR3 DNA: TGTGCCACCCAAAGAGACTACGAGCAGTACTTC. The genes are TRBV19 and TRBJ2-7, with D hard to call. This CDR3 region has 11 residues. With 10 bases removed from V and 3 bases from J, the gap between germline ends came to 10 bases. Germline V gene data show CDR1 as LNHDA and CDR2 as SQIVND (reference sequence).

CDR3 residues: CASSPRVPGYGEQYF. The CDR3 DNA is TGTGCCAGCAGTCCCCGGGTACCCGGCTACGGCGAGCAGTACTTC. The V gene is TRBV27, the J gene TRBJ2-7; unclear D gene. CDR1 and CDR2 (germline): MNHEY, SMNVEV (reference sequence). Trimming removed 5 bases from V and 6 bases from J, with 20 bases in between. The CDR3 covers 15 residues.

V gene TRBV28 combines with J gene TRBJ1-5; maybe TRBD1 (5 bases). CDR3 size: 17 residues. Per the germline V gene, CDR1 is MDHEN and CDR2 is SYDVKM. Deletions cut 7 bases from V and 2 bases from J, with 21 bases between. The CDR3 sequence: CASTTRGRVLGNQPQHF. CDR3 in DNA: TGTGCCAGCACCACCCGGGGGAGGGTTCTAGGCAATCAGCCCCAGCATTTT.

The V gene is TRBV7-6, the J gene TRBJ2-7, with 13 bases identical to TRBD2. The V and J ends lost 5 bases and 4 bases, in that order; junction bases with no gene match: 5. CDR3 length: 15 residues. Per germline, CDR1 SGHVS and CDR2 FNYEAQ. The CDR3 protein is CASSTLAGGPYEQYF. CDR3 DNA sequence: TGTGCCAGCAGCACACTAGCGGGAGGGCCGTACGAGCAGTACTTC. The whole variable domain, filled in from reference TRBV7-6 and TRBJ2-7, reads GAGVSQSPRYKVTKRGQDVALRCDPISGHVSLYWYRQALGQGPEFLTYFNYEAQQDKSGLPNDRFSAERPEGSISTLTIQRTEQRDSAMYRCASSTLAGGPYEQYFGPGTRLTVT.

J is TRBJ2-3 and V is TRBV5-1, with D perhaps matching TRBD2 (6 bases). V was clipped by 3 bases and J by 2 bases, with 16 bases between them. There are 16 residues in the CDR3. Per germline, CDR1 SGHRS and CDR2 YFSETQ. The CDR3, as DNA: TGCGCCAGCAGCTATACGATAGCGGTTTACACAGATACGCAGTATTTT. Translated, it gives CASSYTIAVYTDTQYF.

The chain combines TRBV27 with TRBJ2-7; TRBD1 is a possible D gene (6 bases). Germline CDR1 reads MNHEY; CDR2 reads SMNVEV (reference sequence). This CDR3 is built from 14 residues. V lost 6 bases to trimming and J lost 4 bases, with 16 bases between them. The CDR3 DNA follows: TGTGCCAGCAGGCGCACAGGGAAAAATTACGAGCAGTACTTC. This sequence encodes CASRRTGKNYEQYF.

The rearrangement uses TRBV19 and TRBJ2-3, with D possibly being TRBD1 (6 bases). Deletions cut 6 bases from V and 0 bases from J, with 19 bases between. CDR3 length: 17 amino acids. Germline V lookup: CDR1 LNHDA, CDR2 SQIVND (reference sequence). The CDR3 DNA sequence: TGTGCCAGTAGGTCCCTTCCGGCAGGGGCTAGCACAGATACGCAGTATTTT. Its translation is CASRSLPAGASTDTQYF. The full variable domain, completed using reference TRBV19 and TRBJ2-3, is DGGITQSPKYLFRKEGQNVTLSCEQNLNHDAMYWYRQDPGQGLRLIYYSQIVNDFQKGDIAEGYSVSREKKESFPLTVTSAQKNPTAFYLCASRSLPAGASTDTQYFGPGTRLTVL.

The chain carries TRBV6-5 and TRBJ2-1, with TRBD2 matching 10 bases. Germline V gene sequence: CDR1 MNHEY, CDR2 SVGAGI. With V trimmed by 6 bases and J by 7 bases, 9 bases remained unmatched. The CDR3 covers 15 residues. CDR3 in amino acids: CASRLAGRGRNEQFF. CDR3 sequence (DNA): TGTGCCAGCAGACTAGCGGGGAGGGGTAGAAATGAGCAGTTCTTC.

The sample holds one count of this clone. The chain employs TRBV28 and TRBJ2-1; D is unresolved. The CDR3 is 16 residues long. The V end was cut by 5 bases, the J end by 2 bases, with 16 bases between. CDR1 is MDHEN and CDR2 is SYDVKM in the germline V gene. CDR3 DNA: TGTGCCAGCAGTCTTAGACTGACCCTCCCCTACAATGAGCAGTTCTTC. Protein sequence: CASSLRLTLPYNEQFF.

This clone was detected once. The chain joins TRBV28 to TRBJ1-4; perhaps TRBD1 as D (5 bases). This CDR3 has 14 amino acids. Germline-derived CDR1 and CDR2 are MDHEN and SYDVKM. Deletions cut 6 bases from V and 8 bases from J, with 16 bases between. CDR3 in DNA: TGTGCCAGCAGCCCGAGCATGGGACTAGAAAAACTGTTTTTT. It yields the protein CASSPSMGLEKLFF. The whole variable domain, filled in from reference TRBV28 and TRBJ1-4, reads DVKVTQSSRYLVKRTGEKVFLECVQDMDHENMFWYRQDPGLGLRLIYFSYDVKMKEKGDIPEGYSVSREKKERFSLILESASTNQTSMYLCASSPSMGLEKLFFGSGTQLSVL.

This clone was recorded once. The chain uses TRBV5-1 and TRBJ2-3; TRBD2 matches at 8 bases. This CDR3 is 18 amino acids long. V trimming: 0 bases; J trimming: 0 bases; junction bases outside the gene matches: 9. Germline V gene sequence: CDR1 SGHRS, CDR2 YFSETQ. The CDR3 reads CASSLDVVGGASTDTQYF. In nucleotides, the CDR3 is TGCGCCAGCAGCTTGGATGTAGTCGGGGGGGCTAGCACAGATACGCAGTATTTT.

This clone was recorded a few times. V and J are TRBV19 and TRBJ2-7; D is perhaps TRBD2 (6 bases). This CDR3 has 16 residues. V was clipped by 5 bases and J by 1 base, with 18 bases between them. Germline V gene data show CDR1 as LNHDA and CDR2 as SQIVND (reference sequence). The CDR3 loop is CASSPRRGTGSYEQYF. CDR3 in DNA: TGTGCCAGTAGTCCCCGCCGCGGGACTGGATCCTACGAGCAGTACTTC.

The J gene is TRBJ2-4, the V gene TRBV5-3, with TRBD2 matching 11 bases. TRBV5-3 is designated an ORF whose function remains uncertain. The CDR3 consists of 18 residues. Trimming removed 3 bases from V and 2 bases from J; junction bases left unmatched: 10. CDR3 sequence reads: CARSSKTSGDIPKNIQYF. In nucleotides, the CDR3 is TGTGCCAGAAGCTCCAAGACTAGCGGGGACATTCCCAAAAACATTCAGTACTTC.

The chain links TRBV10-2 to TRBJ1-3; D unresolved. The CDR3 covers 16 residues. The V and J ends lost 0 bases and 4 bases respectively, with 13 bases between them. Germline CDR1 WSHSY, CDR2 SAAADI. CDR3 nucleotide sequence: TGCGCCAGCAGTGAGTCTCTTAGGCGGAGAGGAAACACCATATATTTT. It is translated as CASSESLRRRGNTIYF.

V usage is TRBV4-3 and J usage is TRBJ2-5; D may be TRBD1 (6 bases). With 3 bases removed from V and 2 bases from J, the gap between germline ends came to 13 bases. Germline V gene lookup returns CDR1 LGHNA and CDR2 YSLEER. The CDR3 totals 15 residues. In DNA, the CDR3 is TGCGCCAGCAGCCAGCAAACAGGGAATCAAGAGACCCAGTACTTC. This sequence encodes CASSQQTGNQETQYF.

The chain is built from TRBV6-6 and TRBJ1-1; tentative D call: TRBD1 (5 bases). The CDR3 extends over 15 amino acids. Between the trimmed V and J ends, which lost 5 bases and 1 base, there was a span of 14 bases. Germline CDR1 MNHNY, CDR2 SVGAGI (reference sequence). The CDR3 DNA reads as TGTGCCAGCAGTGATGCAACTACAGGGAACACTGAAGCTTTCTTT. Translated, it gives CASSDATTGNTEAFF.

J is TRBJ1-1 and V is TRBV6-5; D gene ambiguous. Trimming took off 7 bases at V and 3 bases at J, with 15 bases between the two ends. CDR3 size: 14 residues. Germline V CDR1 and CDR2: MNHEY, SVGAGI. The CDR3 reads CASNSLGADTEAFF. Written as DNA, the CDR3 is TGTGCCAGCAACTCCCTTGGAGCCGACACTGAAGCTTTCTTT.

The CDR3 region has the DNA TGTGCCACCAGCAGGGACAGGGGAATGAACACTGAAGCTTTCTTT. This gives the protein CATSRDRGMNTEAFF. The chain joins TRBV15 to TRBJ1-1, with 9 bases that match TRBD1. Germline values: CDR1 LNHNV, CDR2 YYDKDF (reference sequence). The CDR3 covers 15 residues. The trim removed 3 bases at V and 0 bases at J, leaving 2 bases unmatched.

The chain uses TRBV25-1 and TRBJ1-4; 8 nucleotides line up with TRBD1. Losses at the gene ends were 4 bases for V and 5 bases for J; bases not matched to a gene: 6. CDR3 length: 15 amino acids. Germline loops: CDR1 MGHDK, CDR2 SYGVNS. CDR3: CASSAPGQENEKLFF. The DNA for the CDR3 is TGTGCCAGCAGTGCCCCGGGACAGGAGAATGAAAAACTGTTTTTT.